This TCR beta chain was identified in a study of tumor-infiltrating lymphocytes in primary liver carcinoma. The table lists this clonotype with many counts. Its target is unknown. This CDR3 has 14 amino acids. With 2 bases removed from V and 2 bases from J, the gap between germline ends came to 10 bases. Germline lookup yields CDR1 MNHEY and CDR2 SVGAGI. A primer in the constant region served to generate TCR beta cDNA from roughly 450 ng of total RNA. It was through three nested multiplex PCR rounds of slightly modified ARM-PCR that TCR beta libraries arose. It was with TRBV1-TRBV30 forward primers and a C-beta reverse primer that the first two PCR rounds were run, at about 9 cycles each. TCRdb analysed the multiplex PCR reads with MiXCR anew, one entry per CDR3 protein. The sample has about 200,000 distinct CDR3 sequences, approximately 65% seen once; the top ten hold approximately 6.6%. Both blood RNA, taken from unsorted whole blood, and germline DNA were extracted.

Study conclusions and caveats: The study found tumor-adjacent and tumor-blood pairs overlapped less than tumor region pairs. There was no comparison of CD4+ and CD8+ repertoires, as samples were bulk unsorted.

The sequencing input was peripheral blood. The sequence came from a woman aged 55-69 years with primary liver carcinoma and hepatitis B virus infection. The chain is built from TRBV6-5 and TRBJ2-7; no clear D gene. The CDR3 sequence is CASSYGDLPYEQYF. The CDR3 DNA is TGTGCCAGCAGTTACGGGGATTTACCCTACGAGCAGTACTTC.